This T cell receptor beta chain is from a study of T cell repertoires in cytomegalovirus infection. Study background: CMV epitopes used comprised recently identified HLA-C-restricted ones and well-studied HLA-B-restricted ones. Public TCR beta signatures provided an indication of both CMV infection and a matching HLA type. The study's findings and limits: CMV-specific HLA-C-restricted TCR beta clonotypes dominated the ex vivo response.

Notes on this clonotype: The antigen is undetermined.

TCRdb re-derived calls from the reads in MiXCR, one entry per CDR3 protein. The table shows roughly 500,000 distinct CDR3 sequences, with 33% occurring only once. V lost 5 bases to trimming and J lost 1 base; unmatched junction nucleotides: 9. The CDR3 runs 17 residues. Germline V CDR1 and CDR2: DFQATT, SNEGSKA (reference sequence). This specimen consisted of cultured PBMCs, obtained from culture after CMV antigen stimulation. The V gene is TRBV20-1, the J gene TRBJ2-1; 12 bases match TRBD2. The TCR comes from a human donor in good health (CMV status not recorded). Some clones in this sample may be carry-over from other donors' samples. Here the CDR3 reads CSAETSGGFWSYNEQFF. DNA of the CDR3: TGCAGTGCTGAGACTAGCGGGGGCTTTTGGTCCTACAATGAGCAGTTCTTC.